One and the same sample provided the 28 T cell receptor beta chains below, sequenced in a study of spatial heterogeneity in lung cancer. No cognate antigen is known for these TCRs. Time point: sample taken at primary tumor resection. In TCRdb, the 5' RACE reads were re-called with MiXCR into one record per CDR3 protein. The sample carries some 96,000 distinct CDR3 sequences, around 4.8% recorded once. Notes on the study in general: Tracking of tumor mutation counts was seen in expanded intratumoral alpha and beta TCR counts.

Sequenced material: lung tumor tissue, taken at surgery. The source of these receptors is a male donor with early-stage non-small cell lung cancer.

The sample holds many counts of this clonotype. The V call is TRBV9, the J call TRBJ2-7, with D uncertain. The germline V gene encodes CDR1 SGDLS and CDR2 YYNGEE. The CDR3 extends over 12 amino acids. V gave up 4 bases and J gave up 6 bases, with 11 bases separating them. For the CDR3, the DNA is TGTGCCAGCAGCAAAATCAAAGGCGAGCAGTACTTC. It codes for CASSKIKGEQYF.

This clonotype showed up many times. V and J are TRBV19 and TRBJ1-5; 8 bases align to TRBD1. V was clipped by 6 bases and J by 1 base; unmatched bases: 8. CDR1 is LNHDA and CDR2 is SQIVND in the germline V gene (reference sequence). The CDR3 extends over 16 amino acids. The CDR3 coding sequence is TGTGCCAGTAGCCAATACTACAGGGGGAGCAATCAGCCCCAGCATTTT. Protein sequence: CASSQYYRGSNQPQHF.

This clonotype was observed many times. V is TRBV12-3 or TRBV12-4 and J is TRBJ1-1; D is unclear. Trimming shortened V by 6 bases and J by 6 bases, and 17 bases separated the two germline ends. The CDR3 spans 14 residues. CDR3 sequence (DNA): TGTGCCAGCAGAGCCGGGAACCCCTTTTCTGAAGCTTTCTTT. This gives the protein CASRAGNPFSEAFF.

The genes are TRBV11-2 and TRBJ2-2; D remains ambiguous. Trimming stripped 5 bases from V and 5 bases from J, with 18 bases between. The CDR3 sequence is 16 residues long. The germline CDR1 and CDR2 sequences are SGHAT and FQNNGV. The CDR3 nucleotides read TGTGCCAGCAGCCTCAGACTGGATACGGGTACCGGGGAGCTGTTTTTT. Its protein is CASSLRLDTGTGELFF.

The CDR3 sequence: CASSSIVQETQYF. The CDR3 bases are TGTGCCAGCAGCTCGATAGTGCAAGAGACCCAGTACTTC. The V call is TRBV11-2, the J call TRBJ2-5; D gene uncertain. CDR3 length: 13 residues. V lost 4 bases and J 2 bases, leaving 8 bases between the germline ends. Germline V CDR1 and CDR2: SGHAT, FQNNGV.

The rearrangement uses TRBV12-3 or TRBV12-4 and TRBJ2-2; D is unresolved. Trimming removed 0 bases from V and 4 bases from J, with 6 bases in between. The CDR3 runs to 14 residues. Here the CDR3 reads CASSLAWGTGELFF. Written as DNA, the CDR3 is TGTGCCAGCAGTTTAGCATGGGGCACCGGGGAGCTGTTTTTT.

This clonotype was seen repeatedly, ten times or more. V gene TRBV15 combines with J gene TRBJ1-2; a possible D gene is TRBD1 (5 bases). The CDR3 consists of 13 residues. Trimming removed 3 bases from V and 2 bases from J, with 7 bases in between. Per the germline V gene, CDR1 is LNHNV and CDR2 is YYDKDF (reference sequence). CDR3 sequence reads: CATSREGNYGYTF. CDR3 DNA sequence: TGTGCCACCAGCAGGGAGGGGAACTATGGCTACACCTTC.

This clonotype appeared many times. The genes are TRBV12-5 and TRBJ2-1; 7 nucleotides match TRBD2. V was clipped by 0 bases and J by 7 bases; unmatched bases: 12. CDR1 is LGHNT, CDR2 FRNRAP, per germline. This CDR3 spans 17 amino acids. In DNA form, the CDR3 reads TGTGCTAGTGGTTTGGTACTAGCGTCGGGGTGGCGGAATGAGCAGTTCTTC. Encoded protein: CASGLVLASGWRNEQFF.

The chain links TRBV29-1 to TRBJ2-5; TRBD2 matches 12 bases. Germline V gives CDR1 SQVTM, CDR2 ANQGSEA. Losses at the gene ends were 4 bases for V and 5 bases for J; bases not matched to a gene: 14. The CDR3 is made up of 17 amino acids. The CDR3, as DNA: TGCAGCGTTGGGGGTTTTCTAGCGGGAGGGCCGATGGAGACCCAGTACTTC. This sequence encodes CSVGGFLAGGPMETQYF.

The chain is built from TRBV19 and TRBJ2-5, with D possibly being TRBD2 (6 bases). Germline CDR1 LNHDA, CDR2 SQIVND (reference sequence). This CDR3 has 13 amino acids. The ends were cut back, 5 bases at V and 2 bases at J, with 9 bases in the middle. CDR3 DNA: TGTGCCAGTAGTGTTAGCGGACAAGAGACCCAGTACTTC. This codes for CASSVSGQETQYF.

This clonotype was seen repeatedly, ten times or more. The chain carries TRBV27 and TRBJ1-1; D gene ambiguous. Germline CDR1 reads MNHEY; CDR2 reads SMNVEV (reference sequence). V was clipped by 7 bases and J by 4 bases, with 10 bases between them. The CDR3 has 12 residues. In DNA form, the CDR3 reads TGTGCCAGCAACGGCGTTGGCACTGAAGCTTTCTTT. Encoded protein: CASNGVGTEAFF.

In this sample, this clonotype turned up many times. The chain recombines TRBV20-1 with TRBJ2-1, with D possibly being TRBD1 or TRBD2 (5 bases each). Germline CDR1 is DFQATT and CDR2 is SNEGSKA (reference sequence). This CDR3 is 16 amino acids long. Between the trimmed V and J ends, which lost 4 bases and 4 bases, there was a span of 20 bases. DNA of the CDR3: TGCAGTGCTACCTATCCATTGAGGGGCTCGTACAATGAGCAGTTCTTC. Translation gives CSATYPLRGSYNEQFF.

This clonotype was seen at least ten times. This chain uses TRBV29-1 with TRBJ2-7; perhaps TRBD2 as D (6 bases). The V gene's germline CDR1 is SQVTM and CDR2 ANQGSEA. V dropped 4 bases and J dropped 4 bases, with 17 bases sitting between them. This CDR3 comprises 14 residues. The CDR3 DNA is TGCAGCGTTGCCGGGGGAAATGAGGGTTACGAGCAGTACTTC. Residues: CSVAGGNEGYEQYF.

This clonotype was found many times. The rearrangement links TRBV7-2 to TRBJ1-2; 7 nucleotides agree with TRBD1. Trimming cost V 5 bases and J 4 bases; bases outside gene matches: 16. The CDR3 has 17 residues. Germline CDR1 reads SGHTA; CDR2 reads FQGNSA. For the CDR3, the DNA is TGTGCCAGCAGCATAAGAGAACAAACAGGGGACCGCTATGGCTACACCTTC. Amino acid sequence: CASSIREQTGDRYGYTF.

This clonotype was detected many times. The CDR3 DNA sequence: TGCGCCAGCAGCTGGGATTCAGGGGACACTGAAGCTTTCTTT. Amino acids: CASSWDSGDTEAFF. The chain carries TRBV5-1 and TRBJ1-1; perhaps TRBD1 as D (6 bases). The CDR3 totals 14 residues. The V end lost 3 bases, the J end lost 3 bases, and 12 bases lay between the germline ends. Per germline, CDR1 SGHRS and CDR2 YFSETQ.

This clonotype was seen many times. V is TRBV29-1 and J is TRBJ2-3; 9 nucleotides match TRBD1. J gave up 5 bases and V 6 bases, and 6 bases lay outside the gene matches. CDR3 length: 13 amino acids. Germline CDR1 SQVTM, CDR2 ANQGSEA. In nucleotides, the CDR3 is TGCAGCGTCGGGACAGGGTCGGGAGATACGCAGTATTTT. It encodes CSVGTGSGDTQYF.

This clonotype was detected ten times or more. The chain couples TRBV6-6 to TRBJ2-2; no firm D call. In germline, CDR1 is MNHNY, CDR2 SVGAGI (reference sequence). The CDR3 is 17 residues long. Trimming pared 0 bases from V and 7 bases from J, leaving 18 bases between. The CDR3: CASSYSNRIPRGGELFF. The CDR3, as DNA: TGTGCCAGCAGTTACTCGAATAGGATTCCCCGCGGCGGGGAGCTGTTTTTT.

This clonotype was observed many times. The chain combines TRBV6-5 with TRBJ2-5; D is possibly TRBD1 or TRBD2 (5 bases each). CDR1 and CDR2 from the germline V gene are MNHEY and SVGAGI. There are 15 residues in the CDR3. The V end lost 6 bases, the J end lost 3 bases, and 17 bases lay between the germline ends. DNA of the CDR3: TGTGCCAGCAGGCCTCGAGGGGTGCCTAAAGAGACCCAGTACTTC. Residues: CASRPRGVPKETQYF.

This clonotype was observed many times. This rearrangement joins TRBV6-5 to TRBJ2-7, with 9 nucleotides matching TRBD1. Germline-derived CDR1 and CDR2 are MNHEY and SVGAGI. The ends lost 2 bases at V and 3 bases at J; junction bases unmatched: 8. The CDR3 has 16 amino acids. The CDR3 region has the DNA TGTGCCAGCAGTTACGACCTGGGACAGGGAAACTACGAGCAGTACTTC. It codes for CASSYDLGQGNYEQYF.

This clonotype has a count of ten or more. The chain joins TRBV5-1 to TRBJ2-2; 12 nucleotides align to TRBD1. The CDR3 is made up of 16 amino acids. Trimming cost V 4 bases and J 3 bases; bases outside gene matches: 4. Germline V gene sequence: CDR1 SGHRS, CDR2 YFSETQ. The CDR3 sequence: CASSIRDRGHTGELFF. As DNA, the CDR3 is TGCGCCAGCAGCATACGGGACAGGGGGCACACCGGGGAGCTGTTTTTT.

Many counts were recorded for this clonotype. The CDR3 sequence is CASSYRGLSTDTQYF. The CDR3 DNA reads TGTGCCAGCAGCTACAGGGGGCTTAGCACAGATACGCAGTATTTT. The chain carries TRBV5-6 and TRBJ2-3; TRBD1 aligns across 9 bases. V lost 3 bases, J lost 0 bases, and 2 bases stayed unmatched. Germline loops: CDR1 SGHDT, CDR2 YYEEEE. CDR3 length equals 15 residues.

Ten or more counts support this clonotype. V gene TRBV27 combines with J gene TRBJ2-3; TRBD2 matches at 9 bases. Germline V lookup: CDR1 MNHEY, CDR2 SMNVEV (reference sequence). This CDR3 region has 14 residues. Trimming took 10 bases from V and 2 from J; bases not matched to a gene: 7. DNA of the CDR3: TGTGCCACCAGGCTAGCGGGAATCACAGATACGCAGTATTTT. It yields the protein CATRLAGITDTQYF.

V usage is TRBV11-1 and J usage is TRBJ2-7; D is possibly TRBD1 (6 bases). The germline V and J ends were trimmed by 5 bases and 4 bases, with 12 bases remaining between them. The germline CDR1 and CDR2 sequences are SGHAT and FQDESV (reference sequence). The CDR3 has 13 amino acids. CDR3: CASSILQGYEQYF. In DNA form, the CDR3 reads TGTGCCAGCAGCATCCTACAGGGATACGAGCAGTACTTC.

This clonotype occurred many times. V gene TRBV27 combines with J gene TRBJ2-7, with unresolved D. Germline values: CDR1 MNHEY, CDR2 SMNVEV (reference sequence). This CDR3 region has 13 residues. Trimming cost V 11 bases and J 4 bases, with 18 bases left between them. The CDR3 is CAASPDQVYEQYF. For the CDR3, the DNA is TGTGCCGCTTCGCCCGATCAGGTTTACGAGCAGTACTTC.

This clonotype occurred a few times. This chain links TRBV6-2 or TRBV6-3 with TRBJ1-5; 7 nucleotides line up with TRBD1. Unmatched junction bases numbered 4, after V lost 6 bases and J lost 2 bases. The germline CDR1 and CDR2 sequences are MNHEY and SVGEGT. The CDR3 runs to 14 residues. In nucleotides, the CDR3 is TGTGCCAGCAGGACAGGGAATGGCAATCAGCCCCAGCATTTT. Its protein product is CASRTGNGNQPQHF.

This clonotype was counted many times. The junction departs from germline at one end; a sequencing error may be responsible. The chain combines TRBV19 with TRBJ2-1; TRBD1 matches 8 bases. Germline V gene lookup returns CDR1 LNHDA and CDR2 SQIVND (reference sequence). This CDR3 has 13 residues. The CDR3 DNA reads TGTGCCAGTAGCCTGACAGGGGACAACGAGCAGTTCTTC. Its protein is CASSLTGDNEQFF. Drawing the rest from reference TRBV19 and TRBJ2-1, the complete variable domain is DGGITQSPKYLFRKEGQNVTLSCEQNLNHDAMYWYRQDPGQGLRLIYYSQIVNDFQKGDIAEGYSVSREKKESFPLTVTSAQKNPTAFYLCASSLTGDNEQFFGPGTRLTVL.

This clonotype occurred many times. The gene calls are TRBV28 and TRBJ2-6, with D uncertain. CDR3 length: 13 residues. Germline V gene data show CDR1 as MDHEN and CDR2 as SYDVKM. V lost 6 bases and J lost 0, with 3 bases in between. The CDR3 sequence is CASRPSGANVLTF. DNA of the CDR3: TGTGCCAGCAGACCCTCTGGGGCCAACGTCCTGACTTTC.

At least ten counts were recorded for this clonotype. The chain is built from TRBV20-1 and TRBJ2-1; no firm D call. The CDR3 runs 11 residues. Germline CDR1 is DFQATT and CDR2 is SNEGSKA (reference sequence). V gave up 0 bases and J gave up 8 bases, with 5 bases separating them. In nucleotides, the CDR3 is TGCAGTGCTAGAGACGTGCATGAGCAGTTCTTC. It encodes CSARDVHEQFF.